These 19 T cell receptor beta chains share one sample of origin, sequenced in a study of neoadjuvant nivolumab and ipilimumab in lung cancer. Using immunoSEQ multiplex PCR, the repertoire was profiled, and TCRdb retains in-frame clones only, with some absent. The sample carries 10,000 to 15,000 clones, approximately 95% recorded once. Sequencing was performed on peripheral blood, taken after neoadjuvant nivolumab, alone or with ipilimumab, at or shortly before surgery. Receptors originate from an adult with non-small cell lung cancer.

This chain uses TRBV6-5 with TRBJ2-7; 10 bases map to TRBD2. Trimming at V came to 2 bases and at J to 6 bases, leaving 1 base not matched to a gene. The germline V gene encodes CDR1 MNHEY and CDR2 SVGAGI. The CDR3 totals 13 residues. For the CDR3, the DNA is TGTGCCAGCAGTTACGAGCGGGGGGGCGAGCAGTACTTC. This translates into CASSYERGGEQYF.

V and J are TRBV7-2 and TRBJ1-1; 8 nucleotides match TRBD1. The length of the CDR3 is 13 residues. The trim removed 5 bases at V and 5 bases at J, leaving 4 bases unmatched. Germline V gives CDR1 SGHTA, CDR2 FQGNSA. CDR3: CASSGGQGTEAFF. In DNA form, the CDR3 reads TGTGCCAGCAGCGGTGGACAGGGAACTGAAGCTTTCTTT.

V gene TRBV7-2 combines with J gene TRBJ2-1; no firm D call. CDR3 length: 16 residues. Germline V lookup: CDR1 SGHTA, CDR2 FQGNSA. V shed 0 bases and J shed 6 bases, with 15 bases lying between them. Here the CDR3 reads CASSLAPVLVFNEQFF. DNA for the CDR3: TGTGCCAGCAGCTTAGCGCCAGTACTGGTTTTCAATGAGCAGTTCTTC.

A word on this clone: The junction and the germline gene differ at one end; a read error may be behind it. V is TRBV4-3 and J is TRBJ2-2; no firm D call. Germline CDR1 is LGHNA and CDR2 is YSLEER. This CDR3 contains 16 residues. The CDR3 sequence: CASSQDFRRNPGELFF. The DNA of the CDR3 is TGCGCCAGCAGCCAAGATTTTAGGCGGAACCCCGGGGAGCTGTTTTTT.

This rearrangement joins TRBV29-1 to TRBJ2-3; 8 bases are shared with TRBD1. The trim removed 6 bases at V and 0 bases at J, leaving 5 bases unmatched. The germline V gene encodes CDR1 SQVTM and CDR2 ANQGSEA. This CDR3 region has 14 residues. The CDR3 is CSVQDRGSTDTQYF. The CDR3 DNA sequence: TGCAGCGTACAAGACAGGGGAAGCACAGATACGCAGTATTTT.

This rearrangement joins TRBV5-4 to TRBJ2-7; TRBD2 matches at 8 bases. The CDR3 is 17 residues long. After removal of 0 bases from V and 3 bases from J, the junction contained 11 bases not matched to a gene. Germline lookup yields CDR1 SGHNT and CDR2 YYREEE (reference sequence). The CDR3 DNA sequence: TGTGCCAGCAGCTTGGGGGGGCGGGGCAGCGGGAGCTACGAGCAGTACTTC. Encoded protein: CASSLGGRGSGSYEQYF.

The gene calls are TRBV27 and TRBJ2-1; TRBD2 matches at 7 bases. The CDR3 has 15 residues. V trimming: 3 bases; J trimming: 0 bases; junction bases outside the gene matches: 2. The germline V gene has CDR1 MNHEY and CDR2 SMNVEV (reference sequence). The CDR3 bases are TGTGCCAGCAGTTTGGGGGGGAGCTCCTACAATGAGCAGTTCTTC. This translates into CASSLGGSSYNEQFF.

The V and J genes are TRBV29-1 and TRBJ2-1, with 10 bases aligning to TRBD2. Germline loops: CDR1 SQVTM, CDR2 ANQGSEA. The CDR3 covers 14 residues. Trimming removed 4 bases from V and 7 bases from J; junction bases left unmatched: 7. Here the CDR3 reads CSVVLAGVGNEQFF. The CDR3 DNA sequence: TGCAGCGTTGTCCTAGCGGGAGTAGGAAATGAGCAGTTCTTC.

The chain carries TRBV7-9 and TRBJ2-3, with 8 bases fitting TRBD2. The CDR3 is 16 residues long. J was trimmed by 2 bases and V by 1 base; bases with no gene match: 5. In germline, CDR1 is SEHNR, CDR2 FQNEAQ (reference sequence). CDR3 nucleotides: TGTGCCAGCAGCTTAGAAGGACTAGCCTTCACAGATACGCAGTATTTT. It specifies CASSLEGLAFTDTQYF.

In this sample, this clone turned up once. The J gene is TRBJ2-5, the V gene TRBV5-1; TRBD1 aligns across 7 bases. The junction had 5 bases not matched to a gene; V was cut back by 3 bases and J by 3 bases. This CDR3 has 14 residues. CDR1 and CDR2 (germline): SGHRS, YFSETQ. This chain's CDR3 is CASSYDRVEETQYF. CDR3 DNA: TGCGCCAGCAGCTACGACAGGGTGGAAGAGACCCAGTACTTC.

The chain uses TRBV7-9 and TRBJ2-7; 8 bases fit TRBD1. The CDR3 loop spans 15 amino acids. The J segment lost 2 bases and the V segment lost 4 bases, leaving 7 bases of the junction unmatched. Germline V CDR1 and CDR2: SEHNR, FQNEAQ (reference sequence). The CDR3 spells CASSSPQGAPYEQYF. CDR3 coding DNA: TGTGCCAGCAGCTCTCCCCAGGGGGCGCCCTACGAGCAGTACTTC.

J is TRBJ2-1 and V is TRBV9; TRBD2 matches 8 bases. Germline CDR1 and CDR2: SGDLS and YYNGEE. After removal of 2 bases from V and 1 base from J, the junction contained 5 bases not matched to a gene. The length of the CDR3 is 16 residues. CDR3 sequence reads: CASSVVIAGSYNEQFF. The CDR3 coding sequence is TGTGCCAGCAGCGTGGTCATAGCGGGATCCTACAATGAGCAGTTCTTC.

This clone turned up a few times. This chain's CDR3 is CASSPWPRETEAFF. The DNA of the CDR3 is TGTGCCAGCAGCCCCTGGCCCAGGGAAACTGAAGCTTTCTTT. The gene calls are TRBV11-3 and TRBJ1-1; possibly TRBD1 for D (5 bases). The CDR3 runs to 14 residues. The germline V gene encodes CDR1 SGHNT and CDR2 YENEEA. Trimming left V 5 bases short and J 5 bases short, with 15 bases between.

V and J are TRBV6-1 and TRBJ2-1, with a possible D match to TRBD2 (6 bases). The CDR3 consists of 15 residues. Deletions cut 3 bases from V and 3 bases from J, with 12 bases between. Germline-derived CDR1 and CDR2 are MNHNS and SASEGT. DNA of the CDR3: TGTGCCAGCAGTGAGCGGGAAAGGGTCTACAATGAGCAGTTCTTC. This translates into CASSERERVYNEQFF.

This clone was seen just once. This chain uses TRBV19 with TRBJ2-7, with D unclear. The CDR3 runs 14 residues. The germline V and J ends were trimmed by 5 bases and 0 bases, with 11 bases remaining between them. Germline loops: CDR1 LNHDA, CDR2 SQIVND (reference sequence). CDR3 protein: CASSSSSFSYEQYF. The CDR3 bases are TGTGCCAGTAGTTCCAGTTCGTTCTCCTACGAGCAGTACTTC.

This chain connects TRBV28 to TRBJ2-7; TRBD1 is a possible D gene (6 bases). The CDR3 is 14 residues long. Germline CDR1 is MDHEN and CDR2 is SYDVKM. V lost 6 bases and J lost 0, with 12 bases in between. CDR3 DNA: TGTGCCAGCAGCAGTTACAGGGCCTCCTACGAGCAGTACTTC. Translating gives CASSSYRASYEQYF.

For the CDR3, the DNA is TGCGCCAGCAGCTCGACACCGGACAGGGGCGGTTATGGCTACACCTTC. Protein product: CASSSTPDRGGYGYTF. The J gene is TRBJ1-2, the V gene TRBV5-1; 9 positions match TRBD1. The junction had 11 bases not matched to a gene; V was cut back by 3 bases and J by 5 bases. CDR3 length equals 16 residues. Germline V gene sequence: CDR1 SGHRS, CDR2 YFSETQ.

The rearrangement uses TRBV9 and TRBJ2-1, with TRBD2 matching 7 bases. Germline trimming cut 1 base from V and 5 bases from J; bases unmatched to any gene: 6. The CDR3 totals 15 residues. Germline lookup yields CDR1 SGDLS and CDR2 YYNGEE. In DNA form, the CDR3 reads TGTGCCAGCAGCGTATTCTCTAGCGGAGACAATGAGCAGTTCTTC. Amino acids: CASSVFSSGDNEQFF.

The chain combines TRBV7-3 with TRBJ2-2, with D possibly being TRBD2 (5 bases). Germline CDR1 and CDR2: SGHTA and FQGTGA. This CDR3 is built from 15 residues. V was clipped by 3 bases and J by 2 bases, with 10 bases between them. The CDR3 region has the DNA TGTGCCAGCAGCTTCGTGAGGGATAACACCGGGGAGCTGTTTTTT. Protein: CASSFVRDNTGELFF. Using reference TRBV7-3 and TRBJ2-2 for the parts outside the CDR3, the full variable domain is GAGVSQTPSNKVTEKGKYVELRCDPISGHTALYWYRQSLGQGPEFLIYFQGTGAADDSGLPNDRFFAVRPEGSVSTLKIQRTERGDSAVYLCASSFVRDNTGELFFGEGSRLTVL.